This TCR beta chain was retrieved from a study of blood T cell repertoires in COVID-19. Study as a whole: PBMCs, B-cell-depleted T cells, or T cells were the source of the cDNA or gDNA that made up the material.

Sequencing used immunoSEQ multiplex PCR; TCRdb keeps in-frame clones, though not all of them. The table records approximately 76,000 clones, roughly 87% of them present only once. This clone has only a few counts. The J segment lost 5 bases and the V segment lost 0 bases, leaving 6 bases of the junction unmatched. Germline assignment: CDR1 SGDLS and CDR2 YYNGEE. CDR3 size: 15 residues. Material: peripheral blood. This TCR derives from a man between 25 and 39 years old with acute or convalescent COVID-19. The rearrangement joins TRBV9 to TRBJ2-5, with TRBD1 matching over 8 bases. CDR3 sequence (DNA): TGTGCCAGCAGCGTAGAGGGGACAGGCCCCGAGACCCAGTACTTC. Translation gives CASSVEGTGPETQYF.